Listed here is a single TCR beta chain. There is no known antigen for this receptor. No base-level quality is on record; no much larger clone is a single base apart. The data are from a study of T cell changes during pregnancy in multiple sclerosis (dated by TCRdb to about 2019). Some background on the complete study: The study looked at changes in the T cell repertoire across pregnancy in women with multiple sclerosis.

Libraries were prepared through the immunoSEQ multiplex PCR assay. TCRdb re-hosts the immuneACCESS table, in-frame sequences only. Its copies lack some clones; in the studies checked, an unresolved V gene accounts for under half of them, and the cause for the rest is not known. Across this sample there are tens of thousands of clones, with roughly 92% seen only once. Just under 2% of the sample belongs to the ten largest clones. The CDR3 holds 14 amino acids from the cysteine to the phenylalanine. The retained sequence is limited to the CDR3, 42 bases, with the frame set at the first base. V has 5 bases trimmed and J has 5 bases trimmed; junction bases matching no gene number 6. CDR1 and CDR2 (LNHDA, SQIVND) derive from the germline V gene (reference sequence).

The chain employs TRBV19 and TRBJ2-5, and TRBD1 aligns with 9 junction nucleotides. Here the sequenced sample was peripheral blood, taken in the second trimester of pregnancy. This clonotype was obtained from a female donor with multiple sclerosis, enrolled in a pregnancy study. The sequenced DNA is TGTGCCAGTAGTCTTGGGACAGGGCGGGAGACCCAGTACTTC. Its coded protein is CASSLGTGRETQYF.